The clone carrying this T cell receptor beta chain appeared once. This sample is part of a study of blood T cell repertoires in COVID-19. Study-wide background: Samples came from the United States, Italy and Spain, spanning acute and convalescent COVID-19. Sample material is recorded as cDNA or gDNA derived from T cells, B-cell-depleted T cells, or PBMCs.

Followed longitudinally, the Seattle patients had been enrolled during active infection. Study processing details: Estimated nucleated cell counts came from reference gene primer amplification. Measured with immunoSEQ multiplex PCR; TCRdb has only the in-frame clones, and not every one. V, J and clone size were drawn from that table, and D and trimming were deduced from the DNA. The profile shows 150,000 to 200,000 clones, around 80% of them singletons. V lost 2 bases to trimming and J lost 7 bases; unmatched junction nucleotides: 4. The CDR3 covers 13 residues. The TCR sequence derives from a woman over 75 with COVID-19, enrolled during active disease. Sample: peripheral blood. V usage is TRBV12-3 or TRBV12-4 and J usage is TRBJ1-2; TRBD1 agrees at 7 bases. DNA for the CDR3: TGTGCCAGCAGTTTACCCGACAGGGCTGGCTACACCTTC. Translation gives CASSLPDRAGYTF.